This T cell receptor (beta chain) was identified in a study of T-cell memory formation after mild COVID-19. Study as a whole: TCR clustering was largely donor specific. Findings and limits, study-wide: Day 15 to 85 contracting clones showed balanced CD4/CD8; later expanders leaned CD4+. The CD4+ clones that contracted clustered mainly within CM and EM, and the CD8+ clones concentrated in EMRA.

Comment on this clonotype: Its target is unknown.

The 5'RACE method, run with constant-segment primers, produced TCR alpha and TCR beta cDNA libraries (carrying sample barcodes and UMIs). TCRdb used MiXCR to reprocess the 5' RACE reads, holding one entry per CDR3 protein. The table has fewer than 600,000 distinct CDR3 sequences, 20% to 25% seen once. The germline V gene encodes CDR1 LNHDA and CDR2 SQIVND (reference sequence). The CDR3 extends over 14 amino acids. V dropped 6 bases and J dropped 2 bases, with 13 bases sitting between them. The chain employs TRBV19 and TRBJ1-2, with D possibly TRBD1 on 6 matching bases. Material for sequencing was PBMCs or a T cell subset sorted from them (not recorded which). The source of this sequence is an adult woman who had mild COVID-19 (a few samples of this study predate the infection). Cell type and time point are not known. The CDR3 bases are TGTGCCAGTAGCGACAGGTTGCGGAACTATGGCTACACCTTC. It translates to CASSDRLRNYGYTF.